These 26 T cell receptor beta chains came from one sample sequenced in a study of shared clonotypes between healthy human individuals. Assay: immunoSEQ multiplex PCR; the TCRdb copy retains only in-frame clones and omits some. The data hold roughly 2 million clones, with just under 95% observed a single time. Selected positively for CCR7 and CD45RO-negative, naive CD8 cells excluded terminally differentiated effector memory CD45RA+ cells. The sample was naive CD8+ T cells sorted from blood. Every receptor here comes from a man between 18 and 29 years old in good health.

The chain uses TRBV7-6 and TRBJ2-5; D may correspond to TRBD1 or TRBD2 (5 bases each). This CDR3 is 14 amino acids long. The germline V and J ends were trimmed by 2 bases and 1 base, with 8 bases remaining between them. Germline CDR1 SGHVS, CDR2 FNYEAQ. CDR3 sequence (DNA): TGTGCCAGCAGCTTATGGGGGTTCCAAGAGACCCAGTACTTC. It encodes CASSLWGFQETQYF.

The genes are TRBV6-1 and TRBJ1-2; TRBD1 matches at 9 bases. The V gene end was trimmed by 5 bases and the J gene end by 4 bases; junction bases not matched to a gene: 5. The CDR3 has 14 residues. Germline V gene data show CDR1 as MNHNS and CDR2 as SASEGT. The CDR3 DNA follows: TGTGCCAGCAGTACAGGGGGCGGCCGCTATGGCTACACCTTC. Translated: CASSTGGGRYGYTF.

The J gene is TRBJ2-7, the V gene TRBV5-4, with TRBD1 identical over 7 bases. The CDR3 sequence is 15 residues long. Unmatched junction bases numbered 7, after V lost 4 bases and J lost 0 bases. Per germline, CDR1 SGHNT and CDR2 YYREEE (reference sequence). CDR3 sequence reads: CASSASQGFSYEQYF. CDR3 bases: TGTGCCAGCAGCGCGTCACAGGGGTTCTCCTACGAGCAGTACTTC.

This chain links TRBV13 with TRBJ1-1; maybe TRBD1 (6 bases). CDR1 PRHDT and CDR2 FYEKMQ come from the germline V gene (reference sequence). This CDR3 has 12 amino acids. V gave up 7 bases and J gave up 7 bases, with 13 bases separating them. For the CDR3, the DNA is TGTGCCAGCACCCCCGGGGGCAGTGAAGCTTTCTTT. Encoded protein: CASTPGGSEAFF.

The CDR3: CASSYSRGAGEQYF. CDR3 sequence (DNA): TGTGCCAGCAGTTACTCGCGGGGGGCGGGGGAGCAGTACTTC. The J gene is TRBJ2-7, the V gene TRBV6-5, with 8 bases aligning to TRBD2. V trimming: 0 bases; J trimming: 7 bases; junction bases outside the gene matches: 5. Germline-derived CDR1 and CDR2 are MNHEY and SVGAGI. CDR3 length: 14 residues.

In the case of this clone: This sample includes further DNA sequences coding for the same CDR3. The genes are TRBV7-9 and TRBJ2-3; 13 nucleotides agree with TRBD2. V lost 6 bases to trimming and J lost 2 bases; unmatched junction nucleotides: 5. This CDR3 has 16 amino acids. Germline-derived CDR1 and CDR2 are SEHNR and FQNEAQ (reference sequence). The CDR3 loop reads CASSFGLAGVTDTQYF. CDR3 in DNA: TGTGCCAGCAGTTTCGGACTAGCGGGAGTCACAGATACGCAGTATTTT.

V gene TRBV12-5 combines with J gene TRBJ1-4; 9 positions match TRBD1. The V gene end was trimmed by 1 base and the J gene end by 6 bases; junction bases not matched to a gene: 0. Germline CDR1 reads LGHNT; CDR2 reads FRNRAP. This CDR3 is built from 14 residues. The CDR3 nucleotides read TGTGCTAGTGGTTTGGGGACAGGGGATGAAAAACTGTTTTTT. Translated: CASGLGTGDEKLFF. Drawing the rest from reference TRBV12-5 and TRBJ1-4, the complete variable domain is DARVTQTPRHKVTEMGQEVTMRCQPILGHNTVFWYRQTMMQGLELLAYFRNRAPLDDSGMPKDRFSAEMPDATLATLKIQPSEPRDSAVYFCASGLGTGDEKLFFGSGTQLSVL.

Here the CDR3 DNA reads TGTGCCAGCAGGTCTCGGGACAGGAACCTTCAAGAGACCCAGTACTTC. Translation gives CASRSRDRNLQETQYF. The gene calls are TRBV5-4 and TRBJ2-5; 8 nucleotides agree with TRBD1. CDR1 is SGHNT, CDR2 YYREEE, per germline (reference sequence). The length of the CDR3 is 16 residues. V shed 5 bases and J 2 bases; nucleotides not matched to a gene: 11.

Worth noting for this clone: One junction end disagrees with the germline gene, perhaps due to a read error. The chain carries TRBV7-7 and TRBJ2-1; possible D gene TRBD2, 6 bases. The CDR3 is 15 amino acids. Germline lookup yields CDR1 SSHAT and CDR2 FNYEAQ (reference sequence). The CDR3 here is CASSLSSGRYNEQFF. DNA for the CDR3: TGTGCTAGCAGCTTAAGTAGCGGTCGCTACAATGAGCAGTTCTTC.

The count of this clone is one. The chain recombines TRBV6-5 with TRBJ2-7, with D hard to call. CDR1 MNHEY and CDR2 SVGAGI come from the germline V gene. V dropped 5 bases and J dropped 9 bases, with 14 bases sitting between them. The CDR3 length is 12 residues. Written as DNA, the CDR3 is TGTGCCAGCAGTCAACGGACCCACGGGCAGTACTTC. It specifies CASSQRTHGQYF.

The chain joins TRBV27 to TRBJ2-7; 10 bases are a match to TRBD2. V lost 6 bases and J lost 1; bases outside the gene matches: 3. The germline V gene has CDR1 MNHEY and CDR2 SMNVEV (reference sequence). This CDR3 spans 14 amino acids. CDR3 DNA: TGTGCCAGCAGAACTAGCGGGGCGTCCTACGAGCAGTACTTC. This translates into CASRTSGASYEQYF.

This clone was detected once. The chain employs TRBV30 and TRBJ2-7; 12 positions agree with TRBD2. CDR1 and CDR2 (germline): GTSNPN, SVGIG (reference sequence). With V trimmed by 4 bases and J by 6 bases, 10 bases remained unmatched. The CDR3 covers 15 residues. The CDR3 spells CAWTTPGLAGLEQYF. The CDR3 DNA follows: TGTGCCTGGACCACCCCGGGACTAGCGGGTCTCGAGCAGTACTTC. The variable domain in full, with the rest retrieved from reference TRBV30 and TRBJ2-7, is SQTIHQWPATLVQPVGSPLSLECTVEGTSNPNLYWYRQAAGRGLQLLFYSVGIGQISSEVPQNLSASRPQDRQFILSSKKLLLSDSGFYLCAWTTPGLAGLEQYFGPGTRLTVT.

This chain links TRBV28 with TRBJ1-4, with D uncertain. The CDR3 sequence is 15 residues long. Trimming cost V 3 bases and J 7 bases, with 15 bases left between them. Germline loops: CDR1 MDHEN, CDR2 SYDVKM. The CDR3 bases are TGTGCCAGCAGTTTTTTCCAGACAATAGGTGAAAAACTGTTTTTT. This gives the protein CASSFFQTIGEKLFF.

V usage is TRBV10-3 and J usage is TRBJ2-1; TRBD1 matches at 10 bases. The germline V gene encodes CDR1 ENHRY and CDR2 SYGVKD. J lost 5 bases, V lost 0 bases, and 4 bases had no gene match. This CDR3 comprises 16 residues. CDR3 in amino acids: CAISESVGTGDNEQFF. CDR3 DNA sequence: TGTGCCATCAGTGAGTCCGTTGGGACAGGGGACAATGAGCAGTTCTTC.

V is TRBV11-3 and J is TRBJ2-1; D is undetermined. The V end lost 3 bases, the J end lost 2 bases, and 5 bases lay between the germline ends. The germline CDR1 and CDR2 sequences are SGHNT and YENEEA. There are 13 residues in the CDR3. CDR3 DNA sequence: TGTGCCAGCAGCTTTAAGACCTACAATGAGCAGTTCTTC. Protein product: CASSFKTYNEQFF.

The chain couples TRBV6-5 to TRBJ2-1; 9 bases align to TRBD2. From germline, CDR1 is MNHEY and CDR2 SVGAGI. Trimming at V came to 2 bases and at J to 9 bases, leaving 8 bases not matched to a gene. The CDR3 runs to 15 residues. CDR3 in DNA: TGTGCCAGCAGTTACACTACTAGCGGGTGGTTTGAGCAGTTCTTC. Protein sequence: CASSYTTSGWFEQFF.

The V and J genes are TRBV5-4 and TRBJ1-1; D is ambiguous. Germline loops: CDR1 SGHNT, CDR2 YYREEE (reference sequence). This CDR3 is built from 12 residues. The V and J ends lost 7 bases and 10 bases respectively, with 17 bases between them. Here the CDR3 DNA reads TGTGCCAGCCTATCGGAGGAGCTGACAGCTTTCTTT. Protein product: CASLSEELTAFF.

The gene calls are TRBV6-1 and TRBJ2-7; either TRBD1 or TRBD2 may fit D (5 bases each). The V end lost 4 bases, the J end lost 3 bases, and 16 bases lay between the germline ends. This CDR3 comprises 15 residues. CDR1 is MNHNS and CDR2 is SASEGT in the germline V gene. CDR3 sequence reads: CASSGTGTLGYEQYF. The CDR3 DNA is TGTGCCAGCAGTGGAACCGGGACGTTAGGCTACGAGCAGTACTTC.

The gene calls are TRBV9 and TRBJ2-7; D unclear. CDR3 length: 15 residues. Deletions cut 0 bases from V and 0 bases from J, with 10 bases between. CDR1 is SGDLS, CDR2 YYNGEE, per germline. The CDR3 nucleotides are TGTGCCAGCAGCGTAGCGGATTCCTCCTCCTACGAGCAGTACTTC. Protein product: CASSVADSSSYEQYF. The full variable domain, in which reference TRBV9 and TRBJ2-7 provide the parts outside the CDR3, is DSGVTQTPKHLITATGQRVTLRCSPRSGDLSVYWYQQSLDQGLQFLIQYYNGEERAKGNILERFSAQQFPDLHSELNLSSLELGDSALYFCASSVADSSSYEQYFGPGTRLTVT.

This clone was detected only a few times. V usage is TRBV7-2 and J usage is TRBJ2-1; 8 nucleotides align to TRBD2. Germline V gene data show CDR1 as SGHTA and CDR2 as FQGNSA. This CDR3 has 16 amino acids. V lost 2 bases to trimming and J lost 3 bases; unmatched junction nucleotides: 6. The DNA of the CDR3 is TGTGCCAGCAGCTTAAGCGGAGCGGGGGTCTACAATGAGCAGTTCTTC. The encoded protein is CASSLSGAGVYNEQFF. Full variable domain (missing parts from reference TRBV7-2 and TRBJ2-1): GAGVSQSPSNKVTEKGKDVELRCDPISGHTALYWYRQSLGQGLEFLIYFQGNSAPDKSGLPSDRFSAERTGGSVSTLTIQRTQQEDSAVYLCASSLSGAGVYNEQFFGPGTRLTVL.

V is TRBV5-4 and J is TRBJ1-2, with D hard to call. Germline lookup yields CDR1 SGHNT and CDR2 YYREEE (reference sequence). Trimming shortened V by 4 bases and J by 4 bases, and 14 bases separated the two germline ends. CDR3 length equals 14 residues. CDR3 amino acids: CASSPPAAAYGYTF. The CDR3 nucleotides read TGTGCCAGCAGCCCGCCGGCAGCGGCCTATGGCTACACCTTC.

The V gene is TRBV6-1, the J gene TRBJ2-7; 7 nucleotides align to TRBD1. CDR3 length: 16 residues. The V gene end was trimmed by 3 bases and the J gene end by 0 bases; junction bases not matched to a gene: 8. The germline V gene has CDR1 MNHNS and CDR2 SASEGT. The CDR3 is CASSENRGSSSYEQYF. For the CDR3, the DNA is TGTGCCAGCAGTGAGAACAGGGGCTCCAGCTCCTACGAGCAGTACTTC.

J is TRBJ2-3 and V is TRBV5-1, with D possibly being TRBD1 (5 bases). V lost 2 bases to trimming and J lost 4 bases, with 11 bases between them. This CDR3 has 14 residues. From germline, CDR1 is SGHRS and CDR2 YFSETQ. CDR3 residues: CASSFRVMADTQYF. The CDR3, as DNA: TGCGCCAGCAGCTTCAGGGTTATGGCAGATACGCAGTATTTT. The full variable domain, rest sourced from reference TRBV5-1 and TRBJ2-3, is KAGVTQTPRYLIKTRGQQVTLSCSPISGHRSVSWYQQTPGQGLQFLFEYFSETQRNKGNFPGRFSGRQFSNSRSEMNVSTLELGDSALYLCASSFRVMADTQYFGPGTRLTVL.

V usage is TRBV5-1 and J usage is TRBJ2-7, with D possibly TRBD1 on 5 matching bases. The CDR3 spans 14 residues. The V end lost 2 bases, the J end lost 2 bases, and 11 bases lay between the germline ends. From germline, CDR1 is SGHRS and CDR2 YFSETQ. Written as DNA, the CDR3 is TGCGCCAGCAGCTTCCAGGGCCCGACCTACGAGCAGTACTTC. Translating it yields CASSFQGPTYEQYF.

The CDR3 region has the DNA TGTGCTAGTGGTGCCTCCGGGACAAAAGAGACCCAGTACTTC. Protein: CASGASGTKETQYF. The J gene is TRBJ2-5, the V gene TRBV12-5, with a possible D match to TRBD1 (6 bases). Germline assignment: CDR1 LGHNT and CDR2 FRNRAP. This CDR3 comprises 14 residues. V lost 5 bases and J lost 3, with 13 bases in between.

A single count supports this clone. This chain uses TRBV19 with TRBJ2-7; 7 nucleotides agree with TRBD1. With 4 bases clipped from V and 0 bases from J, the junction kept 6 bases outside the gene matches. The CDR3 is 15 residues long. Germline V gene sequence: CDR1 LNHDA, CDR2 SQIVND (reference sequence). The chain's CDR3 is CASSTDRWSSYEQYF. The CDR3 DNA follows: TGTGCCAGTAGTACGGACAGGTGGAGCTCCTACGAGCAGTACTTC.